Each of the 27 T cell receptor beta chains below was sequenced from the same sample in a study of cytomegalovirus exposure and HLA in healthy donors. PCR primers comprised 60 Vbeta and 13 Jbeta primers. Measured with immunoSEQ multiplex PCR; TCRdb has only the in-frame clones, and not every one. This table holds more than 95,000 clones, around 77% found once. Sequencing input: PBMCs. The receptors here all came from a woman in her forties in good health and CMV-seropositive.

This chain connects TRBV9 to TRBJ2-2; no clear D gene. The V gene's germline CDR1 is SGDLS and CDR2 YYNGEE. The germline V and J ends were trimmed by 0 bases and 6 bases, with 12 bases remaining between them. CDR3 length: 15 amino acids. CDR3 nucleotide sequence: TGTGCCAGCAGCGTAGCTACGCCAACCTCCGGGGAGCTGTTTTTT. It translates to CASSVATPTSGELFF.

This sequence joins TRBV7-9 and TRBJ2-2, with D hard to call. Germline V lookup: CDR1 SEHNR, CDR2 FQNEAQ (reference sequence). Trimming removed 2 bases from V and 1 base from J, with 8 bases in between. The CDR3 is 15 amino acids. The CDR3 DNA is TGTGCCAGCAGCTTAAAGAGGCTGAACACCGGGGAGCTGTTTTTT. It is translated as CASSLKRLNTGELFF.

The V call is TRBV19, the J call TRBJ2-3; D may be TRBD2 (6 bases). Trimming took off 3 bases at V and 6 bases at J, with 10 bases between the two ends. This CDR3 has 13 amino acids. Germline values: CDR1 LNHDA, CDR2 SQIVND (reference sequence). CDR3 sequence reads: CASSMEGGDTQYF. The CDR3 region has the DNA TGTGCCAGTAGTATGGAGGGTGGGGATACGCAGTATTTT.

This clone was detected a few times. This CDR3 is CATSRGRGNEQYF. The DNA of the CDR3 is TGTGCCACCAGCAGAGGGCGGGGGAACGAGCAGTACTTC. The chain is built from TRBV15 and TRBJ2-7; 7 positions agree with TRBD2. CDR3 length: 13 amino acids. V was pared by 1 base and J by 5 bases, with 2 bases of the junction left unmatched. The germline CDR1 and CDR2 sequences are LNHNV and YYDKDF (reference sequence). Full variable domain (outside the CDR3, taken from reference TRBV15 and TRBJ2-7): DAMVIQNPRYQVTQFGKPVTLSCSQTLNHNVMYWYQQKSSQAPKLLFHYYDKDFNNEADTPDNFQSRRPNTSFCFLDIRSPGLGDTAMYLCATSRGRGNEQYFGPGTRLTVT.

This clone has only a few counts. V gene TRBV29-1 combines with J gene TRBJ2-7; 12 bases match TRBD1. The CDR3 sequence is 14 residues long. Germline assignment: CDR1 SQVTM and CDR2 ANQGSEA. V trimming: 7 bases; J trimming: 6 bases; junction bases outside the gene matches: 10. CDR3 nucleotides: TGCAGCGGGGGACAGGGGGCCTCAGGTAGCGAGCAGTACTTC. Translated: CSGGQGASGSEQYF.

The gene calls are TRBV5-6 and TRBJ1-6; a possible D gene is TRBD1 (5 bases). The germline V gene encodes CDR1 SGHDT and CDR2 YYEEEE. The CDR3 consists of 17 residues. Trimming shortened V by 0 bases and J by 5 bases, and 15 bases separated the two germline ends. CDR3 loop: CASSLGGAGSHNSPLHF. CDR3 coding DNA: TGTGCCAGCAGCTTGGGGGGCGCCGGCAGCCATAATTCACCCCTCCACTTT.

V gene TRBV27 combines with J gene TRBJ2-7; TRBD2 agrees at 8 bases. CDR1 MNHEY and CDR2 SMNVEV come from the germline V gene (reference sequence). The V gene end was trimmed by 5 bases and the J gene end by 6 bases; junction bases not matched to a gene: 12. CDR3 length: 15 amino acids. In DNA form, the CDR3 reads TGTGCCAGCAGTAACCCAGCGGGAGTTTTGGGCGAGCAGTACTTC. This sequence encodes CASSNPAGVLGEQYF.

The chain links TRBV11-3 to TRBJ2-7; 7 nucleotides line up with TRBD1. This CDR3 spans 15 amino acids. Losses at the gene ends were 3 bases for V and 2 bases for J; bases not matched to a gene: 7. Germline V gene lookup returns CDR1 SGHNT and CDR2 YENEEA. CDR3 loop: CASSLHAGGPYEQYF. The CDR3 DNA is TGTGCCAGCAGCTTGCATGCAGGGGGTCCCTACGAGCAGTACTTC.

V is TRBV10-3 and J is TRBJ2-5; D might be TRBD1 (5 bases). The germline V gene encodes CDR1 ENHRY and CDR2 SYGVKD. The CDR3 covers 18 residues. V lost 3 bases and J lost 1, with 21 bases in between. The CDR3: CAISEGIALGQVQETQYF. CDR3 in DNA: TGTGCCATCAGTGAAGGGATCGCCCTGGGGCAGGTCCAAGAGACCCAGTACTTC.

The CDR3 bases are TGTGCCAGCAGTCTGGTACAGGCCTCCTACGAGCAGTACTTC. It yields the protein CASSLVQASYEQYF. The chain combines TRBV7-2 with TRBJ2-5; TRBD1 is a possible D gene (5 bases). The J call could be wrong; TRBJ2-7 is a better fit for the DNA end. This CDR3 spans 14 amino acids. Germline V CDR1 and CDR2: SGHTA, FQGNSA.

The V gene is TRBV5-4, the J gene TRBJ2-1; TRBD2 matches at 14 bases. V trimming: 4 bases; J trimming: 1 base; junction bases outside the gene matches: 7. Germline assignment: CDR1 SGHNT and CDR2 YYREEE (reference sequence). CDR3 length: 18 residues. The CDR3 loop is CASSPTSGRAYSYNEQFF. In DNA, the CDR3 is TGTGCCAGCAGCCCGACTAGCGGGAGGGCCTATTCCTACAATGAGCAGTTCTTC.

The chain carries TRBV28 and TRBJ1-1, with TRBD1 identical over 8 bases. The CDR3 sequence is 14 residues long. The J segment lost 1 base and the V segment lost 7 bases, leaving 5 bases of the junction unmatched. Germline V gene sequence: CDR1 MDHEN, CDR2 SYDVKM. The CDR3 DNA is TGTGCCAGCATCACAGGGGGGGAGAACACTGAAGCTTTCTTT. Translated: CASITGGENTEAFF.

Written as DNA, the CDR3 is TGTGCCACCAGCAAGGGACTGCTAAGCCAAGAGACCCAGTACTTC. Translation gives CATSKGLLSQETQYF. This rearrangement joins TRBV15 to TRBJ2-5; D is perhaps TRBD2 (6 bases). This CDR3 region has 15 residues. Germline assignment: CDR1 LNHNV and CDR2 YYDKDF (reference sequence). The V gene lost 4 bases and the J gene lost 1 base, with 13 bases spanning the gap. The whole variable domain, filled in from reference TRBV15 and TRBJ2-5, reads DAMVIQNPRYQVTQFGKPVTLSCSQTLNHNVMYWYQQKSSQAPKLLFHYYDKDFNNEADTPDNFQSRRPNTSFCFLDIRSPGLGDTAMYLCATSKGLLSQETQYFGPGTRLLVL.

V and J are TRBV4-3 and TRBJ2-7, with a tentative D call TRBD2 (5 bases). Trimming pared 0 bases from V and 2 bases from J, leaving 11 bases between. Germline CDR1 reads LGHNA; CDR2 reads YSLEER. CDR3 length equals 15 residues. The CDR3 reads CASSQERDHTYEQYF. In nucleotides, the CDR3 is TGCGCCAGCAGCCAAGAGAGGGATCATACCTACGAGCAGTACTTC.

The V call is TRBV9, the J call TRBJ2-1; perhaps TRBD2 as D (7 bases). This CDR3 is 15 amino acids long. Germline CDR1 and CDR2: SGDLS and YYNGEE. Trimming cost V 0 bases and J 7 bases, with 14 bases left between them. CDR3 coding DNA: TGTGCCAGCAGCGTAGGGGGGGGGCCGGGGAATGAGCAGTTCTTC. Translating it yields CASSVGGGPGNEQFF.

The gene calls are TRBV5-4 and TRBJ2-1, with a weak D call TRBD2 (7 bases). Trimming shortened V by 2 bases and J by 4 bases, and 13 bases separated the two germline ends. The CDR3 spans 15 residues. Looked up from germline, CDR1 is SGHNT and CDR2 is YYREEE (reference sequence). The CDR3: CASSFGGGRYNEQFF. CDR3 DNA sequence: TGTGCCAGCAGCTTTGGCGGGGGCCGATACAATGAGCAGTTCTTC.

V gene TRBV11-2 combines with J gene TRBJ1-2; the D gene is possibly TRBD1 (6 bases). There are 14 residues in the CDR3. Deletions cut 1 base from V and 5 bases from J, with 11 bases between. Germline V lookup: CDR1 SGHAT, CDR2 FQNNGV. The DNA of the CDR3 is TGTGCCAGCAGCTTAGGGGTAGGGGGATATGGCTACACCTTC. Amino acid sequence: CASSLGVGGYGYTF. The full variable domain, rest sourced from reference TRBV11-2 and TRBJ1-2, is EAGVAQSPRYKIIEKRQSVAFWCNPISGHATLYWYQQILGQGPKLLIQFQNNGVVDDSQLPKDRFSAERLKGVDSTLKIQPAKLEDSAVYLCASSLGVGGYGYTFGSGTRLTVV.

This clone has more than one count but fewer than ten. CDR3: CASRTSDSYEQYF. Written as DNA, the CDR3 is TGTGCCAGCAGGACTAGCGACTCCTACGAGCAGTACTTC. The chain uses TRBV6-5 and TRBJ2-7, with TRBD2 matching over 8 bases. The V segment lost 6 bases and the J segment 0 bases; nucleotides outside the gene matches: 1. The CDR3 loop spans 13 amino acids. Germline CDR1 MNHEY, CDR2 SVGAGI.

This chain uses TRBV5-1 with TRBJ1-3, with 7 bases identical to TRBD1. CDR3 length: 14 amino acids. V was clipped by 5 bases and J by 2 bases; unmatched bases: 4. The V gene's germline CDR1 is SGHRS and CDR2 YFSETQ. The CDR3 region is CASSPTGTGNTIYF. CDR3 nucleotides: TGCGCCAGCAGTCCGACAGGGACTGGAAACACCATATATTTT.

This clone has just a few counts. The junction departs from the called germline gene at one end, perhaps through a read error. Other nucleotide sequences in the sample specify the same CDR3. This chain links TRBV7-9 with TRBJ2-7; D is ambiguous. This CDR3 is built from 11 residues. The germline V gene encodes CDR1 SEHNR and CDR2 FQNEAQ (reference sequence). CDR3 in amino acids: CSSSPGYEQYF. The CDR3 DNA follows: TGTTCCAGCAGCCCGGGTTACGAGCAGTACTTC.

This chain links TRBV18 with TRBJ1-1; 7 bases map to TRBD1. The trim removed 8 bases at V and 1 base at J, leaving 10 bases unmatched. This CDR3 has 15 amino acids. Looked up from germline, CDR1 is KGHSH and CDR2 is LQKENI. The CDR3 DNA sequence: TGTGCCAGCACGAAACCGGGACAGAAGAACACTGAAGCTTTCTTT. It encodes CASTKPGQKNTEAFF.

The table lists this clone with a few counts. One junction end does not reproduce the germline sequence, and a read error may be involved. The J gene is TRBJ2-2, the V gene TRBV6-5; tentative D call: TRBD2 (5 bases). There are 12 residues in the CDR3. In germline, CDR1 is MNHEY, CDR2 SVGAGI. The chain's CDR3 is CASSGRIGELLF. The CDR3 bases are TGTGCCAGCAGTGGACGTATCGGGGAGCTGCTTTTT.

Only a few counts were recorded for this clone. The J gene is TRBJ2-7, the V gene TRBV6-1; tentative D call: TRBD1 (5 bases). The V gene's germline CDR1 is MNHNS and CDR2 SASEGT. V dropped 8 bases and J dropped 0 bases, with 11 bases sitting between them. This CDR3 contains 13 residues. The chain's CDR3 is CASLNRTSYEQYF. In nucleotides, the CDR3 is TGTGCCAGCCTTAACAGGACCTCCTACGAGCAGTACTTC.

The CDR3 DNA sequence: TGTGCCAGCTCACAGCAAGGGACAGGGGGCAATGAGCAGTTCTTC. Protein sequence: CASSQQGTGGNEQFF. V is TRBV18 and J is TRBJ2-1, with 11 bases lining up with TRBD1. Per germline, CDR1 KGHSH and CDR2 LQKENI. The CDR3 is 15 residues long. V shed 4 bases, J shed 6 bases, and the junction held 5 bases outside the gene matches.

On this clone: Other DNA variants within this sample encode the same CDR3. V and J are TRBV11-2 and TRBJ2-7, with 8 bases matching TRBD2. V shed 2 bases, J shed 0 bases, and the junction held 6 bases outside the gene matches. From germline, CDR1 is SGHAT and CDR2 FQNNGV. The CDR3 has 16 amino acids. The CDR3 is CASSLNQRGSSYEQYF. The CDR3 DNA follows: TGTGCCAGCAGCTTAAACCAGCGGGGGAGCTCCTACGAGCAGTACTTC.

The genes are TRBV28 and TRBJ1-5; D gene unclear. The germline CDR1 and CDR2 sequences are MDHEN and SYDVKM. The length of the CDR3 is 13 residues. Trimming pared 3 bases from V and 3 bases from J, leaving 6 bases between. CDR3 DNA sequence: TGTGCCAGCAGTTTGCGATTCAATCAGCCCCAGCATTTT. Translation gives CASSLRFNQPQHF.

The chain carries TRBV2 and TRBJ1-1, with no clear D. Trimming took 3 bases from V and 4 from J, leaving 9 bases between them. The CDR3 has 13 amino acids. The germline V gene encodes CDR1 SNHLY and CDR2 FYNNEI. CDR3 region: CASSDESGTEAFF. CDR3 DNA: TGTGCCAGCAGTGATGAGTCAGGCACTGAAGCTTTCTTT.